Listed here are 30 T cell receptor beta chains from one sample, sequenced in a study of a mutant IDH1 vaccine in newly diagnosed glioma. The data were produced by immunoSEQ multiplex PCR, yet TCRdb's version contains in-frame clones alone and is incomplete. The table lists 85,000 to 100,000 clones, 70% to 90% of them singletons. Specified time point: baseline, week 1 (first vaccination visit). Treatment described: pre-vaccination baseline after standard-of-care therapy. The source material was PBMCs, sampled from a glioma patient treated with radiotherapy, temozolomide or both. These receptors were obtained from a woman between 45 and 65 years old with glioma.

The V call is TRBV5-1, the J call TRBJ2-3; D is undetermined. The CDR3 loop spans 14 amino acids. V was clipped by 0 bases and J by 3 bases, with 8 bases between them. Germline-derived CDR1 and CDR2 are SGHRS and YFSETQ. The CDR3 spells CASSLERQTDTQYF. CDR3 bases: TGCGCCAGCAGCTTGGAACGGCAGACAGATACGCAGTATTTT.

The chain recombines TRBV5-8 with TRBJ1-3; D may be TRBD1 (5 bases). Trimming removed 0 bases at V and 0 bases at J, with 10 bases between. The CDR3 extends over 16 amino acids. Germline CDR1 and CDR2: SGHTS and YDEGEE. The CDR3 sequence: CASSLVYGTSGNTIYF. The CDR3 DNA is TGTGCCAGCAGCTTGGTATACGGGACCTCTGGAAACACCATATATTTT.

This chain uses TRBV27 with TRBJ2-7; 13 bases match TRBD2. Germline V gene lookup returns CDR1 MNHEY and CDR2 SMNVEV (reference sequence). This CDR3 is built from 15 residues. V gave up 4 bases and J gave up 4 bases; unmatched junction bases: 4. CDR3: CASSSGTSGMYEQYF. Here the CDR3 DNA reads TGTGCCAGCAGTTCTGGGACTAGCGGGATGTACGAGCAGTACTTC.

This sequence joins TRBV7-9 and TRBJ2-5; a weak D match, TRBD2 (6 bases). In germline, CDR1 is SEHNR, CDR2 FQNEAQ (reference sequence). This CDR3 spans 15 amino acids. With 5 bases removed from V and 5 bases from J, the gap between germline ends came to 18 bases. The CDR3 loop is CASSPWDFEGETQYF. The DNA of the CDR3 is TGTGCCAGCAGCCCCTGGGACTTTGAGGGGGAGACCCAGTACTTC.

The V and J genes are TRBV29-1 and TRBJ1-3, with 7 positions matching TRBD1. The CDR3 runs to 13 residues. The junction had 4 bases not matched to a gene; V was cut back by 4 bases and J by 4 bases. Germline V gene data show CDR1 as SQVTM and CDR2 as ANQGSEA. As DNA, the CDR3 is TGCAGCGTTGGACAGGGAGGGGGAAACACCATATATTTT. This sequence encodes CSVGQGGGNTIYF.

The chain combines TRBV10-3 with TRBJ2-1, with TRBD1 matching over 9 bases. CDR1 ENHRY and CDR2 SYGVKD come from the germline V gene. There are 16 residues in the CDR3. The V gene end was trimmed by 1 base and the J gene end by 5 bases; junction bases not matched to a gene: 6. This CDR3 reads CAISEWGQGLDNEQFF. CDR3 coding DNA: TGTGCCATCAGTGAGTGGGGACAGGGTCTCGACAATGAGCAGTTCTTC.

This clone was seen more than once but under ten times. The V call is TRBV11-3, the J call TRBJ2-1; D is ambiguous. Germline lookup yields CDR1 SGHNT and CDR2 YENEEA. V was cut by 1 base and J by 6 bases, with 10 bases left in between. This CDR3 is built from 14 residues. CDR3 amino acids: CASSLADGSNEQFF. The CDR3 DNA sequence: TGTGCCAGCAGCTTAGCGGATGGTAGCAATGAGCAGTTCTTC. Variable domain in full (rest from reference TRBV11-3 and TRBJ2-1): EAGVVQSPRYKIIEKKQPVAFWCNPISGHNTLYWYLQNLGQGPELLIRYENEEAVDDSQLPKDRFSAERLKGVDSTLKIQPAELGDSAVYLCASSLADGSNEQFFGPGTRLTVL.

V and J are TRBV6-5 and TRBJ1-2; 10 nucleotides match TRBD1. J was trimmed by 4 bases and V by 10 bases; bases with no gene match: 9. Per germline, CDR1 MNHEY and CDR2 SVGAGI. This CDR3 is built from 14 residues. Here the CDR3 DNA reads TGTGCCACGTTAAGGGGACAGGGGCCCTATGGCTACACCTTC. It encodes CATLRGQGPYGYTF.

This clone turned up a few times. The chain is built from TRBV20-1 and TRBJ1-1; D unclear. V lost 3 bases and J lost 0, with 2 bases in between. Per germline, CDR1 DFQATT and CDR2 SNEGSKA (reference sequence). The CDR3 spans 11 residues. For the CDR3, the DNA is TGCAGTGCTAGGATGAACACTGAAGCTTTCTTT. Translating gives CSARMNTEAFF.

The V and J genes are TRBV30 and TRBJ2-7; D possibly corresponds to TRBD2 (5 bases). CDR3 length equals 11 residues. Between the trimmed V and J ends, which lost 2 bases and 4 bases, there was a span of 6 bases. Germline V gene lookup returns CDR1 GTSNPN and CDR2 SVGIG (reference sequence). Here the CDR3 reads CAWSRGYEQYF. CDR3 DNA: TGTGCCTGGAGTCGGGGTTACGAGCAGTACTTC.

With regard to this clone: At the DNA level, this CDR3 is encoded by other sequences in the same sample as well. This chain uses TRBV9 with TRBJ2-3, with a tentative D call TRBD2 (6 bases). The CDR3 is 15 amino acids. Germline V gene sequence: CDR1 SGDLS, CDR2 YYNGEE. Trimming removed 0 bases at V and 1 base at J, with 9 bases between. The CDR3 bases are TGTGCCAGCAGCGTAGTTGCGGGGCGCACAGATACGCAGTATTTT. Amino acids: CASSVVAGRTDTQYF.

This chain connects TRBV5-4 to TRBJ2-3; TRBD2 matches 11 bases. CDR1 is SGHNT and CDR2 is YYREEE in the germline V gene (reference sequence). V dropped 4 bases and J dropped 3; count of bases not matched to a gene: 4. The CDR3 extends over 15 amino acids. The CDR3 protein is CASSVAGGATDTQYF. In DNA form, the CDR3 reads TGTGCCAGCAGCGTAGCGGGAGGGGCGACAGATACGCAGTATTTT.

The sample holds one count of this clone. The V and J genes are TRBV7-3 and TRBJ2-5, with TRBD2 matching 7 bases. Germline lookup yields CDR1 SGHTA and CDR2 FQGTGA. Unmatched junction bases numbered 3, after V lost 1 base and J lost 1 base. This CDR3 region has 15 residues. CDR3 in amino acids: CASSLNGRFQETQYF. The CDR3 coding sequence is TGTGCCAGCAGCTTAAACGGGAGGTTCCAAGAGACCCAGTACTTC.

V usage is TRBV19 and J usage is TRBJ2-1; 10 bases match TRBD2. The CDR3 length is 16 residues. V was pared by 4 bases and J by 4 bases, with 7 bases of the junction left unmatched. CDR1 and CDR2 from the germline V gene are LNHDA and SQIVND (reference sequence). CDR3 nucleotide sequence: TGTGCCAGTAGTAAAGGACTAGCGGTTAGTTACAATGAGCAGTTCTTC. Amino acids: CASSKGLAVSYNEQFF.

V usage is TRBV5-1 and J usage is TRBJ2-1; D is unclear. This CDR3 region has 14 residues. The germline gives CDR1 SGHRS, CDR2 YFSETQ. Trimming cost V 4 bases and J 2 bases, with 10 bases left between them. For the CDR3, the DNA is TGCGCCAGCAGCCAATCAGCCGCCTACAATGAGCAGTTCTTC. Translating gives CASSQSAAYNEQFF.

The chain links TRBV27 to TRBJ2-2; 11 positions match TRBD1. Germline CDR1 MNHEY, CDR2 SMNVEV (reference sequence). The CDR3 length is 16 residues. V shed 5 bases, J shed 6 bases, and the junction held 8 bases outside the gene matches. For the CDR3, the DNA is TGTGCCAGCAGTCCAAGGCCGGGACAGGGGGCCGGGGAGCTGTTTTTT. It encodes CASSPRPGQGAGELFF.

The rearrangement uses TRBV7-2 and TRBJ2-4; unclear D gene. This CDR3 spans 13 amino acids. Trimming removed 5 bases at V and 5 bases at J, with 10 bases between. Germline V gives CDR1 SGHTA, CDR2 FQGNSA. The CDR3 DNA sequence: TGTGCCAGCAGCCTCGGACCACAAAACATTCAGTACTTC. This encodes CASSLGPQNIQYF.

The J gene is TRBJ2-3, the V gene TRBV13, with a possible D match to TRBD2 (7 bases). V lost 4 bases to trimming and J lost 8 bases, with 19 bases between them. The germline CDR1 and CDR2 sequences are PRHDT and FYEKMQ (reference sequence). This CDR3 has 15 residues. The DNA for the CDR3 is TGTGCCAGCAGCTCTGGGGGGGGCGTCCAAGGTACGCAGTATTTT. Translation gives CASSSGGGVQGTQYF. The full variable domain, in which reference TRBV13 and TRBJ2-3 provide the parts outside the CDR3, is AAGVIQSPRHLIKEKRETATLKCYPIPRHDTVYWYQQGPGQDPQFLISFYEKMQSDKGSIPDRFSAQQFSDYHSELNMSSLELGDSALYFCASSSGGGVQGTQYFGPGTRLTVL.

The V gene is TRBV14, the J gene TRBJ2-3; the D is unclear. The CDR3 loop spans 15 amino acids. The ends were cut back, 3 bases at V and 2 bases at J, with 12 bases in the middle. Germline lookup yields CDR1 SGHDN and CDR2 FVKESK. This CDR3 is CASSHEGILTDTQYF. The CDR3 DNA is TGTGCCAGCAGCCACGAAGGCATCCTCACAGATACGCAGTATTTT.

This chain uses TRBV7-9 with TRBJ2-6; D is possibly TRBD2 (6 bases). The V gene's germline CDR1 is SEHNR and CDR2 FQNEAQ (reference sequence). There are 16 residues in the CDR3. The germline V and J ends were trimmed by 0 bases and 0 bases, with 6 bases remaining between them. The CDR3 reads CASSLAGGSGANVLTF. The CDR3 DNA follows: TGTGCCAGCAGCTTAGCGGGGGGCTCTGGGGCCAACGTCCTGACTTTC.

CDR3 sequence: CASSLGWSGTERYEQYF. DNA for the CDR3: TGTGCCAGCAGCTTAGGATGGTCGGGGACAGAACGCTACGAGCAGTACTTC. The chain joins TRBV7-6 to TRBJ2-7, with TRBD1 identical over 7 bases. CDR1 and CDR2 from the germline V gene are SGHVS and FNYEAQ. This CDR3 contains 17 residues. Trimming removed 1 base from V and 3 bases from J; junction bases left unmatched: 12.

Of note for this clone: At one boundary the junction diverges from the germline segment, which might be a read error. The CDR3 region is CASSLAGMGQETQYF. CDR3 nucleotides: TGTGCTAGCAGTCTAGCGGGGATGGGGCAAGAGACCCAGTACTTC. The chain joins TRBV7-7 to TRBJ2-5; 9 bases align to TRBD2. The germline V gene encodes CDR1 SSHAT and CDR2 FNYEAQ (reference sequence). The CDR3 runs 15 residues.

This clone was detected once. Here the CDR3 reads CASSKITRGTYQPQHF. CDR3 coding DNA: TGTGCCAGCAGCAAAATAACGCGGGGGACCTATCAGCCCCAGCATTTT. This sequence joins TRBV21-1 and TRBJ1-5. TRBV21-1 is a pseudogene. The CDR3 spans 16 residues.

The genes are TRBV9 and TRBJ2-5; no clear D gene. The end of the DNA is better explained by TRBJ2-7, so the J call may be wrong. The length of the CDR3 is 13 residues. The germline V gene has CDR1 SGDLS and CDR2 YYNGEE. CDR3 region: CASSVGISYEQYF. The CDR3 bases are TGTGCCAGCAGCGTTGGGATCTCCTACGAGCAGTACTTC.

In its sample, this clone was seen once. This chain connects TRBV9 to TRBJ2-3; D is uncertain. The CDR3 covers 14 residues. In germline, CDR1 is SGDLS, CDR2 YYNGEE. Trimming shortened V by 4 bases and J by 4 bases, and 13 bases separated the two germline ends. The DNA of the CDR3 is TGTGCCAGCAGCCCAACCCCCCGGGCAGATACGCAGTATTTT. As protein: CASSPTPRADTQYF.

The chain couples TRBV6-6 to TRBJ2-7; 8 nucleotides match TRBD1. The CDR3 sequence is 15 residues long. V lost 6 bases and J lost 1; bases outside the gene matches: 8. CDR1 is MNHNY, CDR2 SVGAGI, per germline (reference sequence). For the CDR3, the DNA is TGTGCCAGCAGCTCCACGGGACAGGCTTCCTACGAGCAGTACTTC. Translated, it gives CASSSTGQASYEQYF.

CDR3 nucleotide sequence: TGTGCCAGCAGCGGGACGAACACCGGGGAGCTGTTTTTT. Amino acids: CASSGTNTGELFF. The rearrangement joins TRBV9 to TRBJ2-2; D is ambiguous. V gave up 3 bases and J gave up 0 bases, with 3 bases separating them. The CDR3 contains 13 residues. The germline gives CDR1 SGDLS, CDR2 YYNGEE.

This clone was recorded only once. Written as DNA, the CDR3 is TGCGCCAGCAGCCCCTTGTCGGGGATGAACACTGAAGCTTTCTTT. Translation gives CASSPLSGMNTEAFF. This chain uses TRBV5-1 with TRBJ1-1; no clear D. From germline, CDR1 is SGHRS and CDR2 YFSETQ. The CDR3 length is 15 residues. Trimming left V 4 bases short and J 0 bases short, with 13 bases between.

This sequence joins TRBV28 and TRBJ1-1; D not certain. Trimming left V 2 bases short and J 2 bases short, with 12 bases between. This CDR3 region has 15 residues. CDR1 is MDHEN and CDR2 is SYDVKM in the germline V gene. The CDR3 loop is CASSLIGITNTEAFF. The DNA of the CDR3 is TGTGCCAGCAGTTTAATCGGGATAACAAACACTGAAGCTTTCTTT.

The chain joins TRBV5-6 to TRBJ2-1; tentatively, D is TRBD1 or TRBD2 (5 bases each). Germline loops: CDR1 SGHDT, CDR2 YYEEEE. Trimming shortened V by 5 bases and J by 4 bases, and 19 bases separated the two germline ends. This CDR3 has 16 residues. Here the CDR3 reads CASSSDTGTVYNEQFF. For the CDR3, the DNA is TGTGCCAGCAGTTCTGACACCGGGACCGTGTACAATGAGCAGTTCTTC.